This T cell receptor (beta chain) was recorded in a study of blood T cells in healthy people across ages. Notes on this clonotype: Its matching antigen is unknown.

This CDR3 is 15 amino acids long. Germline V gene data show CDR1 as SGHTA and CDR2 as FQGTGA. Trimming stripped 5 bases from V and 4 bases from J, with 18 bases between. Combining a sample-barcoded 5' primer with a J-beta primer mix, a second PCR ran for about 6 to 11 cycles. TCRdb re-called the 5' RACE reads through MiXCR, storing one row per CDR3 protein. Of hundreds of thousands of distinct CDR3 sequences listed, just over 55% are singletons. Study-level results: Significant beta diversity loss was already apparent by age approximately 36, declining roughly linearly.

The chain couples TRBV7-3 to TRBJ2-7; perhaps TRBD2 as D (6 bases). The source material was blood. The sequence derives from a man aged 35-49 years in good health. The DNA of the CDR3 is TGTGCCAGCAGCGTTTCTTGGGATAGCGGATACGAGCAGTACTTC. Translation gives CASSVSWDSGYEQYF.